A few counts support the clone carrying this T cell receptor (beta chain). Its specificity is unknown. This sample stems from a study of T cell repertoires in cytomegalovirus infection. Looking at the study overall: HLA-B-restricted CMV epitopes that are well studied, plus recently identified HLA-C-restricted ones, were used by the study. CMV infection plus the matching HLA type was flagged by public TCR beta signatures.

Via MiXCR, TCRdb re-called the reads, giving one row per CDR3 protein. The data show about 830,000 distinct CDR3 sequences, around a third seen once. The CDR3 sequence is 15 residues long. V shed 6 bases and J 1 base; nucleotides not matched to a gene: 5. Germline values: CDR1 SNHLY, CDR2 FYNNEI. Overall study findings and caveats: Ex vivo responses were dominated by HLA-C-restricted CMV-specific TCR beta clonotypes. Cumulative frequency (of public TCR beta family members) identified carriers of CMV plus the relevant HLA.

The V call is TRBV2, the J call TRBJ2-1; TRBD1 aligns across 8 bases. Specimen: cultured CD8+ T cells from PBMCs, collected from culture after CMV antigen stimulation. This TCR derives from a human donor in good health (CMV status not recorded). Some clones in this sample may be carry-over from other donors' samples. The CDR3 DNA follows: TGTGCCAGCAGCGAGACAGGGGTGTCCTACAATGAGCAGTTCTTC. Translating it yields CASSETGVSYNEQFF. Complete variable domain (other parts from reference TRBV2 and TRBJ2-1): EPEVTQTPSHQVTQMGQEVILRCVPISNHLYFYWYRQILGQKVEFLVSFYNNEISEKSEIFDDQFSVERPDGSNFTLKIRSTKLEDSAMYFCASSETGVSYNEQFFGPGTRLTVL.